Each of the 8 T cell receptor beta chains below was sequenced from the same sample in a study of PD-1 blockade in mismatch repair-deficient tumors. Clones were read by immunoSEQ multiplex PCR, and TCRdb kept only the in-frame ones, dropping some. The sample has 90,000 to 130,000 clones, 70% to 80% seen once. The material was peripheral blood, obtained about 60 weeks after starting pembrolizumab. The source is an adult with mismatch repair-deficient cancer.

This sequence joins TRBV15 and TRBJ2-7, with 12 nucleotides matching TRBD2. V shed 0 bases, J shed 4 bases, and the junction held 4 bases outside the gene matches. There are 16 residues in the CDR3. In germline, CDR1 is LNHNV, CDR2 YYDKDF (reference sequence). The CDR3: CATSREGLAGGYEQYF. CDR3 sequence (DNA): TGTGCCACCAGCAGAGAGGGACTAGCGGGTGGATACGAGCAGTACTTC. The full variable domain, in which reference TRBV15 and TRBJ2-7 provide the parts outside the CDR3, is DAMVIQNPRYQVTQFGKPVTLSCSQTLNHNVMYWYQQKSSQAPKLLFHYYDKDFNNEADTPDNFQSRRPNTSFCFLDIRSPGLGDTAMYLCATSREGLAGGYEQYFGPGTRLTVT.

The chain employs TRBV9 and TRBJ2-7; D possibly corresponds to TRBD2 (6 bases). The CDR3 length is 17 residues. Germline V lookup: CDR1 SGDLS, CDR2 YYNGEE. Trimming took off 4 bases at V and 5 bases at J, with 25 bases between the two ends. The CDR3 nucleotides read TGTGCCAGCAGCCCCCCCCTTACCGGGCGGGAAGGCAACGAGCAGTACTTC. Protein: CASSPPLTGREGNEQYF.

The chain links TRBV29-1 to TRBJ2-3; D is uncertain. The V end was cut by 7 bases, the J end by 1 base, with 9 bases between. The germline CDR1 and CDR2 sequences are SQVTM and ANQGSEA. The CDR3 totals 12 residues. The CDR3 nucleotides are TGCAGCGCCCGGTCCGGCACAGATACGCAGTATTTT. Protein: CSARSGTDTQYF.

The J gene is TRBJ2-5, the V gene TRBV5-6; D ambiguous. The CDR3 length is 11 residues. V was clipped by 2 bases and J by 5 bases, with 4 bases between them. CDR1 and CDR2 (germline): SGHDT, YYEEEE. The CDR3 here is CASSFRETQYF. The CDR3 bases are TGTGCCAGCAGCTTTCGGGAGACCCAGTACTTC. The full variable domain, its missing parts supplied by reference TRBV5-6 and TRBJ2-5, is DAGVTQSPTHLIKTRGQQVTLRCSPKSGHDTVSWYQQALGQGPQFIFQYYEEEERQRGNFPDRFSGHQFPNYSSELNVNALLLGDSALYLCASSFRETQYFGPGTRLLVL.

To note about this clone: Other DNA sequences in this sample translate to the same CDR3. The rearrangement links TRBV7-9 to TRBJ2-3; 10 positions match TRBD2. CDR1 is SEHNR and CDR2 is FQNEAQ in the germline V gene (reference sequence). The CDR3 contains 15 residues. Losses at the gene ends were 2 bases for V and 2 bases for J; bases not matched to a gene: 1. The CDR3 nucleotides read TGTGCCAGCAGCTTAACTAGCGGGGTCACAGATACGCAGTATTTT. This gives the protein CASSLTSGVTDTQYF.

The chain uses TRBV9 and TRBJ1-5; D is undetermined. Per the germline V gene, CDR1 is SGDLS and CDR2 is YYNGEE. This CDR3 has 15 residues. V was cut by 4 bases and J by 2 bases, with 13 bases left in between. The CDR3: CASSQGSEGNQPQHF. The CDR3 coding sequence is TGTGCCAGCAGCCAAGGGAGTGAGGGCAATCAGCCCCAGCATTTT.

The V call is TRBV10-2, the J call TRBJ1-5; D is perhaps TRBD1 (5 bases). This CDR3 is built from 15 residues. The V and J ends lost 3 bases and 1 base respectively, with 10 bases between them. Germline CDR1 reads WSHSY; CDR2 reads SAAADI. DNA for the CDR3: TGCGCCAGCAGTGAAACTCGGGGGAGCAATCAGCCCCAGCATTTT. Its protein is CASSETRGSNQPQHF.

The rearrangement joins TRBV5-4 to TRBJ2-1; 8 bases match TRBD2. The CDR3 runs 14 residues. The J segment lost 2 bases and the V segment lost 2 bases, leaving 0 bases of the junction unmatched. Germline V lookup: CDR1 SGHNT, CDR2 YYREEE (reference sequence). CDR3 in amino acids: CASSLAGAYNEQFF. The CDR3 nucleotides read TGTGCCAGCAGCTTAGCGGGAGCCTACAATGAGCAGTTCTTC.